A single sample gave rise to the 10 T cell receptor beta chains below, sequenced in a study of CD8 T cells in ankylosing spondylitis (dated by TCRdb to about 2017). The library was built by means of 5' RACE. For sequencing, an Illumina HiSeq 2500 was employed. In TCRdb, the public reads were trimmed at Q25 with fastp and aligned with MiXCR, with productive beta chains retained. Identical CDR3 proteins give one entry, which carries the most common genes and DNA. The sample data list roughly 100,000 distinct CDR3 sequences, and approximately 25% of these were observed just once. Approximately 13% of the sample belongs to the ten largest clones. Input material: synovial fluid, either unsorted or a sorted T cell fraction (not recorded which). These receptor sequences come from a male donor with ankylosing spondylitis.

CDR3 coding DNA: TGTGCCAGCAGCTTAGTTTGGGCAGAGACCCAGTACTTC. Amino acids: CASSLVWAETQYF. V gene TRBV7-8 combines with J gene TRBJ2-5; no definite D call. Germline V lookup: CDR1 SGHVS, CDR2 FQNEAQ. With 1 base removed from V and 4 bases from J, the gap between germline ends came to 7 bases. The CDR3 runs to 13 residues.

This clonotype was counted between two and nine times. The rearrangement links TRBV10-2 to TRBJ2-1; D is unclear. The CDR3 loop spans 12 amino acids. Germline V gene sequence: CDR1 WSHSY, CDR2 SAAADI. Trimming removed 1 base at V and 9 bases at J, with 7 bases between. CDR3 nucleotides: TGCGCCAGCAGTGAGTGGGGTCCTGAGCAGTTCTTC. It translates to CASSEWGPEQFF.

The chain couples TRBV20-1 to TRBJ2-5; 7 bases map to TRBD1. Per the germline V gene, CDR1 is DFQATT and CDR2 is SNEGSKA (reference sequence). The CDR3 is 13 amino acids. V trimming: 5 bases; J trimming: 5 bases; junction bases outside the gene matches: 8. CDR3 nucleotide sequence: TGCAGTGCTGTGAATACAGGGGCGGAGACCCAGTACTTC. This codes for CSAVNTGAETQYF.

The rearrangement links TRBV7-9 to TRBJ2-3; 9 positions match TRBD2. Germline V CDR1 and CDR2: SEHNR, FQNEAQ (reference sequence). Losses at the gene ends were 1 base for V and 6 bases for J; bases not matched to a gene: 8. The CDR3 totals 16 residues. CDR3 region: CASSLGVSGSLDTQYF. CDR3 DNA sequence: TGTGCCAGCAGCTTAGGTGTTAGCGGGAGCCTGGATACGCAGTATTTT.

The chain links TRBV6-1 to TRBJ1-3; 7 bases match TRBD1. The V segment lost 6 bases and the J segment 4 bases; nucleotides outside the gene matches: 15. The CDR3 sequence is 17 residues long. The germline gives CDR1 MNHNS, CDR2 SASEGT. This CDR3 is CASRARTGDLTGNTIYF. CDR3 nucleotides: TGTGCCAGCAGGGCCCGGACAGGCGACCTTACGGGAAACACCATATATTTT.

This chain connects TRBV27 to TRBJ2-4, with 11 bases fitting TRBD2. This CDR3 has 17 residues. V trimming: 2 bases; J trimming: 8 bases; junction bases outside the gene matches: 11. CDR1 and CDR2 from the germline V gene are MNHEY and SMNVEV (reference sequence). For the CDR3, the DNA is TGTGCCAGCAGTTTAGGTAGCGGGAGGGCCGGCTCCGACATTCAGTACTTC. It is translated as CASSLGSGRAGSDIQYF.

The CDR3 protein is CASSVSPGLSEQFF. CDR3 sequence (DNA): TGCGCCAGCAGCGTTTCGCCGGGACTATCCGAGCAGTTCTTC. The chain combines TRBV5-1 with TRBJ2-1; TRBD2 matches 7 bases. Germline V gene lookup returns CDR1 SGHRS and CDR2 YFSETQ. This CDR3 comprises 14 residues. V shed 4 bases, J shed 10 bases, and the junction held 11 bases outside the gene matches.

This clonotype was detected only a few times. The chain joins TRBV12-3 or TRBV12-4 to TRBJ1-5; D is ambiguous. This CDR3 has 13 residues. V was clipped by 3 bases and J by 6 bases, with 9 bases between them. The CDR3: CASSLLDSQPQHF. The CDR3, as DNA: TGTGCCAGCAGTTTGTTAGATAGTCAGCCCCAGCATTTT.

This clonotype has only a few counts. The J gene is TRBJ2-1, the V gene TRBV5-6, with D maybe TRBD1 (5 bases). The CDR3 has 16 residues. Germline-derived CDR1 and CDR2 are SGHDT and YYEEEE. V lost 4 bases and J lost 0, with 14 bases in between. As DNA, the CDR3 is TGTGCCAGCAGCGAGACAGCACTCGGCTCCTACAATGAGCAGTTCTTC. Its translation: CASSETALGSYNEQFF.

The DNA of the CDR3 is TGTGCCAGCAGCTTAGTATCGACTTCGTACCAAGAGACCCAGTACTTC. This codes for CASSLVSTSYQETQYF. The V gene is TRBV7-2, the J gene TRBJ2-5; D gene uncertain. Germline V lookup: CDR1 SGHTA, CDR2 FQGNSA. The CDR3 is 16 amino acids. Trimming left V 1 base short and J 0 bases short, with 12 bases between.